This T cell receptor beta chain appears in the sequencing data of a study of long-term antiretroviral therapy in people with HIV. In the study overall: The oldest samples precede the 2015 immediate-ART recommendation by about a decade.

Investigators performed immunoSEQ version v3.0 at survey level. Produced via immunoSEQ multiplex PCR; TCRdb's table is partial and in-frame only. There are around 15,000 clones in the sample; about 79% occur only once, and around 17% lies in the top ten. This CDR3 comprises 14 residues. Per the germline V gene, CDR1 is MNHEY and CDR2 is SVGAGI. Trimming took off 8 bases at V and 0 bases at J, with 11 bases between the two ends. The study used samples holding roughly 0.85-11 million cryopreserved PBMC before DNA extraction. Regarding the study as a whole: Collection spanned 2004 to 2017; ART regimens may be less effective than current ones.

Turning to this clone: Its antigen remains unidentified.

The V call is TRBV6-5, the J call TRBJ1-3; perhaps TRBD1 as D (6 bases). This clonotype was sampled from a man aged 40-49 years with HIV. The sequencing used unsorted PBMCs, collected just before starting antiretroviral therapy. Written as DNA, the CDR3 is TGTGCCAGCGGTGGACAGACCTCTGGAAACACCATATATTTT. This sequence encodes CASGGQTSGNTIYF.